The sequence of this T cell receptor beta chain was determined in a study of graft-versus-host responses after intestinal transplantation. Points from the study as a whole: Recipient bone marrow held GvH clones, some seen earlier in ileum or blood.

With respect to this clone: What it binds is unknown.

Assay used: immunoSEQ multiplex PCR; TCRdb lists only in-frame clones, some missing. The sample carries more than 80,000 clones, under 85% recorded once. The receptor comes from a human donor who received an intestinal transplant. The material sequenced was unstimulated CD8+ T cells sorted from spleen or lymph node cells, taken before intestinal transplant.

The CDR3 loop is CASSSPGLAVGDTQYF. The CDR3 nucleotides read TGTGCCAGCAGTTCCCCAGGACTAGCGGTGGGCGATACGCAGTATTTT. The chain recombines TRBV28 with TRBJ2-3; 10 positions agree with TRBD2. The CDR3 has 16 amino acids. Per the germline V gene, CDR1 is MDHEN and CDR2 is SYDVKM. Trimming cost V 4 bases and J 6 bases; bases outside gene matches: 10.